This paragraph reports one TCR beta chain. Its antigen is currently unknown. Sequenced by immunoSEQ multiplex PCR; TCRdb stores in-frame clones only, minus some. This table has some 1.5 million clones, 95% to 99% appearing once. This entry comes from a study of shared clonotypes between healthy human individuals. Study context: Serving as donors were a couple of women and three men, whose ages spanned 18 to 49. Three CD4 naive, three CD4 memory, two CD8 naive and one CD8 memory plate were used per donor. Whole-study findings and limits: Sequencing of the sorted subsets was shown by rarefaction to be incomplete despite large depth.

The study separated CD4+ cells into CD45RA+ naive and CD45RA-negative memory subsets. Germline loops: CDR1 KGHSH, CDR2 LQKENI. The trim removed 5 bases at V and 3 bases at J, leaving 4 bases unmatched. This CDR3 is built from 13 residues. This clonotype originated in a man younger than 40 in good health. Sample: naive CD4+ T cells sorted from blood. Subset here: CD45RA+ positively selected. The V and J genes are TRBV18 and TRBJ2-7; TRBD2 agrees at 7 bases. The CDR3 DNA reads TGTGCCAGCTCAACTCTAGCGGACTACGAGCAGTACTTC. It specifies CASSTLADYEQYF.